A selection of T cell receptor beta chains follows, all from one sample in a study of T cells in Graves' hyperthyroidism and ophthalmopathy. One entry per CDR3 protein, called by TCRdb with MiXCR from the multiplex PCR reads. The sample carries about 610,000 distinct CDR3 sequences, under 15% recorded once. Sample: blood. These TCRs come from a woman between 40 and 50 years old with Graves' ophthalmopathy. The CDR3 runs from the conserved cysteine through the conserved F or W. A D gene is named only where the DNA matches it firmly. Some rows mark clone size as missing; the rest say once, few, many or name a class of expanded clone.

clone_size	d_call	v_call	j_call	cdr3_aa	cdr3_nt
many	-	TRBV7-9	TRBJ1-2	CASSLDAGTANYGYTF	TGTGCCAGCAGCTTAGATGCGGGAACGGCTAACTATGGCTACACCTTC
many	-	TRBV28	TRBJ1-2	CASSWQNYGYTF	TGTGCCAGCAGCTGGCAGAACTATGGCTACACCTTC
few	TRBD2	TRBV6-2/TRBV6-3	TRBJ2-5	CASSHPPGTSGSPPQETQYF	TGTGCCAGCAGCCACCCCCCGGGGACTAGCGGGAGTCCCCCCCAGGAGACCCAGTACTTC
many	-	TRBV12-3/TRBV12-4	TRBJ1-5	CASSPSGGVDQPQHF	TGTGCCAGCAGCCCCTCCGGGGGGGTGGATCAGCCCCAGCATTTT
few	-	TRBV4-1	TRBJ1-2	CASSQEGTGFGYTF	TGCGCCAGCAGCCAAGAAGGGACGGGGTTTGGCTACACCTTC
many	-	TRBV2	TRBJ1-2	CASSAWYGYTF	TGTGCCAGCAGTGCCTGGTATGGCTACACCTTC
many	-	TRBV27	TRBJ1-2	CASRPTTEGYGYTF	TGTGCCAGCAGACCTACGACAGAAGGGTATGGCTACACCTTC
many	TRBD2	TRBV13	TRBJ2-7	CASSHATGLAGASRPYEQYF	TGTGCCAGCAGCCACGCGACGGGACTAGCGGGAGCTAGTCGCCCCTACGAGCAGTACTTC
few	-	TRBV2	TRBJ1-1	CASSELIEAFF	TGTGCCAGCAGTGAATTGATCGAAGCTTTCTTT
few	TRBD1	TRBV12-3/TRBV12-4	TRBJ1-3	CASHRQGAPGNTIYF	TGTGCCAGCCACCGGCAGGGGGCCCCTGGAAACACCATATATTTT
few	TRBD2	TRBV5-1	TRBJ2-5	CASSPGTSGYRLQETQYF	TGCGCCAGCAGCCCAGGGACTAGCGGGTACAGACTCCAAGAGACCCAGTACTTC
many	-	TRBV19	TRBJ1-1	CASSIRQGLRAGTEAFF	TGTGCCAGTAGTATACGGCAGGGGCTCAGAGCCGGCACTGAAGCTTTCTTT
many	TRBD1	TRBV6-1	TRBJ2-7	CASSPGTAPGYEQYF	TGTGCCAGCAGTCCCGGGACAGCCCCTGGCTACGAGCAGTACTTC
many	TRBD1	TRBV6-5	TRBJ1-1	CASLPGQGGNTEAFF	TGTGCCAGCTTACCGGGACAGGGGGGGAACACTGAAGCTTTCTTT
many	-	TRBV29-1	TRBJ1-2	CSVLTGSNYGYTF	TGCAGCGTTCTCACTGGAAGTAACTATGGCTACACCTTC
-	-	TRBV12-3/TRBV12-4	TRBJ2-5	CASSQGSGRTQYF	TGTGCCAGCAGTCAGGGTTCCGGGCGGACCCAGTACTTC
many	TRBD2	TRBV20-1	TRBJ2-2	CSAPAGTSVYTGELFF	TGCAGTGCTCCGGCCGGGACTAGCGTCTACACCGGGGAGCTGTTTTTT
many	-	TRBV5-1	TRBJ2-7	CASSLSQGEQYF	TGTGCCAGCAGTTTGAGTCAGGGCGAGCAGTACTTC
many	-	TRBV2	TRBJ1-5	CASARDSNQPQHF	TGTGCCAGCGCAAGGGACAGCAATCAGCCCCAGCATTTT
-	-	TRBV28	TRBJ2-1	CASSYGYNEQFF	TGTGCCAGCAGTTACGGCTACAATGAGCAGTTCTTC
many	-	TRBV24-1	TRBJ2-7	CATTQTDYEQYF	TGTGCCACCACCCAGACGGACTACGAGCAGTACTTC
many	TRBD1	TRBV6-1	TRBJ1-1	CASRDRVTTEAFF	TGTGCCAGCAGGGACAGGGTAACGACTGAAGCTTTCTTT
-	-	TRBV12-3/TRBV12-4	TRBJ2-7	CASSLVQGSQYF	TGTGCCAGCAGTTTGGTTCAGGGCTCGCAGTACTTC
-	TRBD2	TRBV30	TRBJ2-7	CAWRPGTSGNPYEQYF	TGTGCCTGGAGGCCCGGGACTAGCGGGAACCCCTACGAGCAGTACTTC
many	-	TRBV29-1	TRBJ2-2	CSVVFLDTGELFF	TGCAGCGTTGTATTCTTGGACACCGGGGAGCTGTTTTTT
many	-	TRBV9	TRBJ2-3	CASSYTEGATDTQYF	TGTGCCAGCAGCTATACCGAAGGGGCCACAGATACGCAGTATTTT
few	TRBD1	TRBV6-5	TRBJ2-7	CASSNPGQGAEQYF	TGTGCCAGCAGTAACCCCGGACAGGGGGCCGAGCAGTACTTC
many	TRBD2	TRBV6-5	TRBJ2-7	CASSRSGPTYEQYF	TGTGCCAGCAGCCGTAGCGGGCCGACCTACGAGCAGTACTTC